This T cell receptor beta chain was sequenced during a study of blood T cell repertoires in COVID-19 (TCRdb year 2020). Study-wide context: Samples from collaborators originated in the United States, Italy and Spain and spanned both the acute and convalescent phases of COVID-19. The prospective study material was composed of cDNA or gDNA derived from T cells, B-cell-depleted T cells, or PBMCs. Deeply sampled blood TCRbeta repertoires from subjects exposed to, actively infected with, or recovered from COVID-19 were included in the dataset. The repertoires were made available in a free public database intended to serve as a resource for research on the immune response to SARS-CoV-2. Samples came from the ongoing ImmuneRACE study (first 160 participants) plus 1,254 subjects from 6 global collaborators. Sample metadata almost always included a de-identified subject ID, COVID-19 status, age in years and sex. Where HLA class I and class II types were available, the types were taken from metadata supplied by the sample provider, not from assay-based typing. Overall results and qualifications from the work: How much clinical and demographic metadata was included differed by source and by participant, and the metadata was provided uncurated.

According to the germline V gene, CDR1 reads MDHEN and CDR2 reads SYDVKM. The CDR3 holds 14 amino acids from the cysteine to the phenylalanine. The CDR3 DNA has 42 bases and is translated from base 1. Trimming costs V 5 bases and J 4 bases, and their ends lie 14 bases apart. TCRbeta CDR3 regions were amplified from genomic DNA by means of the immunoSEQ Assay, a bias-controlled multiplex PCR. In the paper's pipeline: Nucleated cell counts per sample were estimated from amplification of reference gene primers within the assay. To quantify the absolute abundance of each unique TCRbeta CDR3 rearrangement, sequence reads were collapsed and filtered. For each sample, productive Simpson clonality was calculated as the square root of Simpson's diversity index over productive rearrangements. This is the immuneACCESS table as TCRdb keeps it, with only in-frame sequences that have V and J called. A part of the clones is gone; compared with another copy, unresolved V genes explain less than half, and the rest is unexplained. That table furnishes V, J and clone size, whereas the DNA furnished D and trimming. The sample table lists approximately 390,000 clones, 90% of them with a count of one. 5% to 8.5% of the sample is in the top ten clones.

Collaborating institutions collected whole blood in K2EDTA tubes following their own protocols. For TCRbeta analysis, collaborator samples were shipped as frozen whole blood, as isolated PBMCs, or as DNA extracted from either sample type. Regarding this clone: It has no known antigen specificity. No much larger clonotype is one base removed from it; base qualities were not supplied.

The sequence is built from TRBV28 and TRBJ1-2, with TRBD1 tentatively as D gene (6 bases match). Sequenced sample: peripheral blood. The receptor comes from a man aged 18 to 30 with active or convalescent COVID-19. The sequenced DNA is TGTGCCAGCAGTATCGGGACACAGATCTATGGCTACACCTTC. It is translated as CASSIGTQIYGYTF.